Each of the 5 T cell receptor beta chains below was sequenced from the same sample in a study of cytomegalovirus exposure and HLA in healthy donors. Amplification used 60 Vbeta primers and 13 Jbeta primers. Here immunoSEQ multiplex PCR was the method, and the copy in TCRdb shows in-frame clones only, minus some. The table records 90,000 to 110,000 clones, under 85% of them present only once. Sequencing was performed on PBMCs. The receptors originated from a man in his forties or fifties in good health and CMV-seronegative.

The CDR3 spells CASSKVRPSGNTIYF. The CDR3 bases are TGTGCCAGTAGTAAGGTGAGGCCTTCTGGAAACACCATATATTTT. The rearrangement uses TRBV19 and TRBJ1-3, with D uncertain. Trimming took off 4 bases at V and 1 base at J, with 11 bases between the two ends. The length of the CDR3 is 15 residues. The germline CDR1 and CDR2 sequences are LNHDA and SQIVND (reference sequence).

The chain couples TRBV18 to TRBJ2-1; TRBD2 aligns across 9 bases. The length of the CDR3 is 15 residues. V lost 3 bases, J lost 4 bases, and 4 bases stayed unmatched. Germline V lookup: CDR1 KGHSH, CDR2 LQKENI. CDR3 nucleotides: TGTGCCAGCTCACCCTTAACTAGCGGGTACAATGAGCAGTTCTTC. This translates into CASSPLTSGYNEQFF.

This clone appeared once. The genes are TRBV5-8 and TRBJ2-5; D remains ambiguous. Trimming pared 2 bases from V and 0 bases from J, leaving 5 bases between. Germline V lookup: CDR1 SGHTS, CDR2 YDEGEE. This CDR3 has 13 residues. The CDR3 DNA follows: TGTGCCAGCAGCTTTGACAACCAAGAGACCCAGTACTTC. Translation gives CASSFDNQETQYF.

The rearrangement links TRBV27 to TRBJ1-2, with D tentatively TRBD1 (5 bases). CDR1 and CDR2 (germline): MNHEY, SMNVEV (reference sequence). V gave up 2 bases and J gave up 3 bases, with 10 bases separating them. This CDR3 contains 14 residues. CDR3 loop: CASSLQGMDYGYTF. The CDR3 nucleotides are TGTGCCAGCAGTTTACAGGGTATGGACTATGGCTACACCTTC.

The chain carries TRBV9 and TRBJ2-2; 7 nucleotides match TRBD2. CDR3 length: 15 residues. J was trimmed by 3 bases and V by 0 bases; bases with no gene match: 2. Per germline, CDR1 SGDLS and CDR2 YYNGEE. CDR3 in DNA: TGTGCCAGCAGCGTAGGGCTAGCGGACACCGGGGAGCTGTTTTTT. It yields the protein CASSVGLADTGELFF.